The 8 T cell receptor beta chains presented below share a single source sample, sequenced in a study of brain T cells in children with intractable seizures. Here immunoSEQ multiplex PCR was the method, and the copy in TCRdb shows in-frame clones only, minus some. Of roughly 80,000 clones in the sample, about 90% were seen once. Source: peripheral blood, taken at surgery. Every receptor here comes from a girl aged 2-10 years with Rasmussen encephalitis and intractable seizures.

The chain has TRBV10-2 and TRBJ2-1; D call uncertain. V lost 3 bases to trimming and J lost 1 base, with 10 bases between them. This CDR3 comprises 15 residues. Germline-derived CDR1 and CDR2 are WSHSY and SAAADI. The CDR3 nucleotides are TGCGCCAGCAGTGACTGGGCGCTTTCCTACAATGAGCAGTTCTTC. It is translated as CASSDWALSYNEQFF.

This chain joins TRBV9 and TRBJ1-2; D might be TRBD1 (5 bases). The CDR3 covers 13 residues. The V and J ends lost 0 bases and 6 bases respectively, with 9 bases between them. Germline V gene data show CDR1 as SGDLS and CDR2 as YYNGEE. CDR3 DNA: TGTGCCAGCAGCGTAGGCAGGGTGGATGGCTACACCTTC. Translated, it gives CASSVGRVDGYTF.

V is TRBV3-1 (or the pseudogene TRBV3-2) and J is TRBJ1-1; unclear D gene. The germline V gene has CDR1 LGHDT and CDR2 YNNKEL (reference sequence). Trimming took off 7 bases at V and 0 bases at J, with 12 bases between the two ends. This CDR3 has 14 amino acids. CDR3 nucleotide sequence: TGTGCCAGCACCTCAAGGCTTATGAACACTGAAGCTTTCTTT. It codes for CASTSRLMNTEAFF.

V is TRBV6-1 and J is TRBJ2-1; tentative D call: TRBD1 (5 bases). V dropped 4 bases and J dropped 7 bases, with 20 bases sitting between them. The CDR3 consists of 16 residues. Germline CDR1 is MNHNS and CDR2 is SASEGT. For the CDR3, the DNA is TGTGCCAGCAGTGCTTCGTGGGCCGGCTGGACAAATGAGCAGTTCTTC. This sequence encodes CASSASWAGWTNEQFF.

CDR3 protein: CAIPLRAANQPQHF. As DNA, the CDR3 is TGTGCCATCCCCCTCAGGGCGGCTAATCAGCCCCAGCATTTT. The chain is built from TRBV6-4 and TRBJ1-5, with D tentatively TRBD1 (5 bases). V lost 10 bases, J lost 4 bases, and 17 bases lay in between. Germline V gene data show CDR1 as MRHNA and CDR2 as SNTAGT. The length of the CDR3 is 14 residues.

The chain is built from TRBV7-2 and TRBJ2-5; no reliable D call. V gave up 0 bases and J gave up 4 bases, with 6 bases separating them. The CDR3 runs 13 residues. Germline loops: CDR1 SGHTA, CDR2 FQGNSA. CDR3: CASSLAASETQYF. CDR3 nucleotide sequence: TGTGCCAGCAGCTTAGCAGCGTCAGAGACCCAGTACTTC.

The chain joins TRBV30 to TRBJ2-7, with D possibly TRBD2 on 6 matching bases. In germline, CDR1 is GTSNPN, CDR2 SVGIG (reference sequence). Trimming stripped 1 base from V and 4 bases from J, with 23 bases between. The CDR3 runs 17 residues. The CDR3 DNA reads as TGTGCCTGGAGTGCCCCCGTTAGCGGTCATGGGGGGTACGAGCAGTACTTC. Residues: CAWSAPVSGHGGYEQYF.

On this clone itself: The sample holds other DNA sequences that translate to the same CDR3. The chain recombines TRBV10-3 with TRBJ1-5, with unresolved D. The V gene lost 8 bases and the J gene lost 9 bases, with 17 bases spanning the gap. The CDR3 loop spans 13 amino acids. Germline V gene sequence: CDR1 ENHRY, CDR2 SYGVKD. CDR3 amino acids: CAISDRAGWPQHF. CDR3 nucleotide sequence: TGTGCCATCTCCGATAGGGCCGGGTGGCCCCAGCATTTT.